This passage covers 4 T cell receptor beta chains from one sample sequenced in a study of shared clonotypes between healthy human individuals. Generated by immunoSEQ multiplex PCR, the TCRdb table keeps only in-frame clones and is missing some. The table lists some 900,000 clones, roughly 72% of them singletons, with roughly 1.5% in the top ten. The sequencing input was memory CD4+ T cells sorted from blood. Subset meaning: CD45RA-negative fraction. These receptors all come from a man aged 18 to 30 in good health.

CDR3 sequence: CAWVVGASGYTF. CDR3 bases: TGTGCCTGGGTGGTGGGGGCGAGTGGCTACACCTTC. The V and J genes are TRBV30 and TRBJ1-2; TRBD1 is a possible D gene (6 bases). Germline V CDR1 and CDR2: GTSNPN, SVGIG (reference sequence). This CDR3 spans 12 amino acids. The V and J ends lost 5 bases and 7 bases respectively, with 14 bases between them.

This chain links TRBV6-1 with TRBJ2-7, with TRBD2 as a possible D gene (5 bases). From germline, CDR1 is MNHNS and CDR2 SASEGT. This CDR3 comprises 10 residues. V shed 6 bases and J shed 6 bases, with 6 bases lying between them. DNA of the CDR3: TGTGCCAGCAGGGAGGTCGAGCAGTACTTC. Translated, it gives CASREVEQYF.

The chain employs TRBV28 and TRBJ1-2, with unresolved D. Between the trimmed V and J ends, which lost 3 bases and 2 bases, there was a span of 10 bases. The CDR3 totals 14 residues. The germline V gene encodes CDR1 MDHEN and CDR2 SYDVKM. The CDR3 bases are TGTGCCAGCAGTTTGGGCTGGACCAACTATGGCTACACCTTC. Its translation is CASSLGWTNYGYTF.

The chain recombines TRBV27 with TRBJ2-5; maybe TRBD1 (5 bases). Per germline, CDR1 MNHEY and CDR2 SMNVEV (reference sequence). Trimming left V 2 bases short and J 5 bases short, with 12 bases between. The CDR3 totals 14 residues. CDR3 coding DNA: TGTGCCAGCAGTTTAACTCAGGGCGCGGAGACCCAGTACTTC. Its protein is CASSLTQGAETQYF.